These T cell receptor beta chains were read from a single sample in a study of radiotherapy plus CTLA-4 blockade in lung cancer. TCRdb's table, derived via immunoSEQ multiplex PCR, lists solely in-frame clones and lacks some. The table records roughly 59,000 clones, around 68% of them present only once. The source material was peripheral blood, sampled from a patient treated with radiotherapy plus ipilimumab. The receptors were gathered from a human donor with non-small cell lung cancer whose response to radiotherapy plus ipilimumab could not be evaluated. Each CDR3 is given with its conserved first and last residue. D genes are given only for firm matches. Where a row states a size, it is once, few, many or the class of an expanded clone; other rows omit it.

clone size | J gene | D gene | V gene | CDR3 DNA | CDR3 protein
NA | TRBJ2-2 | TRBD2 | TRBV7-3 | TGTGCCAGCAGCTTACTTGGAGGGACGGGAGGGAACACCGGGGAGCTGTTTTTT | CASSLLGGTGGNTGELFF
NA | TRBJ2-3 | NA | TRBV4-1 | TGCGCCAGCAGCCGCCTGGCCGAGCGGTCCGCAGATACGCAGTATTTT | CASSRLAERSADTQYF
NA | TRBJ1-6 | NA | TRBV6-5 | TGTGCCAGCAGTGATCACAGTTCCCTCCACTTT | CASSDHSSLHF
few | TRBJ2-1 | NA | TRBV14 | TGTGCCAGCAGCCAAGATCTTAGGGCTAGCTTCGAGAGCTCCTACAATGAGCAGTTCTTC | CASSQDLRASFESSYNEQFF
NA | TRBJ1-3 | NA | TRBV6-1 | TGTGCCAGCAGTGGAGGACCCGGACAGTTCTCTGGAAACACCATATATTTT | CASSGGPGQFSGNTIYF
few | TRBJ1-1 | NA | TRBV14 | TGTGCCAGCAGCCAGGGGAGGAAGGGCACTGAAGCTTTCTTT | CASSQGRKGTEAFF
few | TRBJ1-2 | NA | TRBV27 | TGTGCCAGCAGTTTGCAGGGAAACTATGGCTACACCTTC | CASSLQGNYGYTF
NA | TRBJ1-2 | TRBD1 | TRBV15 | TGTGCCACCAGCGATTGGGACAGGGGGTACTATGGCTACACCTTC | CATSDWDRGYYGYTF
NA | TRBJ2-1 | TRBD2 | TRBV7-2 | TGTGCCAGCAGCTTAGCCGGGGCGGGGGGCTACAATGAGCAGTTCTTC | CASSLAGAGGYNEQFF
NA | TRBJ2-6 | NA | TRBV28 | TGTGCCAGCACTCCCCCCACGGGTCTAACTGGGGCCAACGTCCTGACTTTC | CASTPPTGLTGANVLTF
NA | TRBJ2-7 | TRBD2 | TRBV7-6 | TGTGCCAGCAGCCACCCGGGACTACAGGACTACGAGCAGTACTTC | CASSHPGLQDYEQYF
NA | TRBJ2-7 | NA | TRBV27 | TGTGCCAGCAGTTTCCTCAGGGCAGTTGGCGAGCAGTACTTC | CASSFLRAVGEQYF
NA | TRBJ2-7 | TRBD2 | TRBV10-3 | TGTGCCATCAAAATGGGGACTAGCGGGAGCAGCTCCTACGAGCAGTACTTC | CAIKMGTSGSSSYEQYF
NA | TRBJ2-1 | TRBD2 | TRBV28 | TGTGCCAGCAGTTTACGTCCGGGGGGGCTGGAGACTGAGCAGTTCTTC | CASSLRPGGLETEQFF
NA | TRBJ2-6 | TRBD1 | TRBV5-6 | TGTGCCAGCAGCACCGGGACAGGGGGCTCTGGGGCCAACGTCCTGACTTTC | CASSTGTGGSGANVLTF
NA | TRBJ2-3 | NA | TRBV5-4 | TGTGCCAGCAGCCCCGGGAGCACAGATACGCAGTATTTT | CASSPGSTDTQYF
NA | TRBJ2-3 | NA | TRBV9 | TGTGCCAGCAGCGTAGTTGGAGGTACAGATACGCAGTATTTT | CASSVVGGTDTQYF
NA | TRBJ2-2 | TRBD1 | TRBV28 | TGTGCCAGCAGTTTACAGGGGGCGTGGACCGGGGAGCTGTTTTTT | CASSLQGAWTGELFF
few | TRBJ2-5 | TRBD1 | TRBV6-1 | TGTGCCATCAGTGCGAGACAGGGGGAGACCCAGTACTTC | CAISARQGETQYF
few | TRBJ2-2 | TRBD1 | TRBV28 | TGTGCCAGCAGCTCGGGACAGACCTACACCGGGGAGCTGTTTTTT | CASSSGQTYTGELFF
NA | TRBJ1-1 | NA | TRBV5-8 | TGTGCCAGCAGCTTGGGAACCACTACTGGCACTGAAGCTTTCTTT | CASSLGTTTGTEAFF
NA | TRBJ1-1 | TRBD1 | TRBV7-2 | TGTGCCAGCAGCTTGGGACAGGGTTTGGGAGCTTTCTTT | CASSLGQGLGAFF
NA | TRBJ2-5 | NA | TRBV28 | TGTGCCAGCAGCCACTCCAGGACAGAGAAAGAGACCCAGTACTTC | CASSHSRTEKETQYF
NA | TRBJ2-3 | NA | TRBV5-5 | TGTGCCAGCAGCTCCGGCACAGATACGCAGTATTTT | CASSSGTDTQYF
NA | TRBJ1-1 | NA | TRBV7-2 | TGTGCCAGCAGCTTGACCTCCGGGGGGCATAAGGGAGCTTTCTTT | CASSLTSGGHKGAFF
NA | TRBJ1-2 | NA | TRBV6-6 | TGTGCCAGCGCAACAGGGCTCCACTATGGCTACACCTTC | CASATGLHYGYTF
NA | TRBJ2-1 | NA | TRBV18 | TGTGCCAGCTCACCCAATTCGAGACATCTATACAATGAGCAGTTCTTC | CASSPNSRHLYNEQFF
NA | TRBJ2-7 | NA | TRBV18 | TGTGCCAGCTCACCATCGACGGGGATCTACGAGCAGTACTTC | CASSPSTGIYEQYF
NA | TRBJ2-3 | TRBD2 | TRBV11-2 | TGTGCCAGCAGCTTAGTGGGACTAGGAGCAGATACGCAGTATTTT | CASSLVGLGADTQYF
NA | TRBJ1-2 | NA | TRBV18 | TGTGCCAGCTCACCAAGCTCGGGATCGGGCCCTATTAACTATGGCTACACCTTC | CASSPSSGSGPINYGYTF
NA | TRBJ2-5 | TRBD1 | TRBV11-2 | TGTGCCAGCAGTTCGATGACAGGGAACCAAGAGACCCAGTACTTC | CASSSMTGNQETQYF
few | TRBJ2-7 | NA | TRBV9 | TGTGCCAGCAGCCCCGGTGCAGGGCTTACCTACGAGCAGTACTTC | CASSPGAGLTYEQYF
NA | TRBJ2-7 | NA | TRBV27 | TGTGCCAGCAGTTTTGGACTGACCTACGAGCAGTACTTC | CASSFGLTYEQYF
few | TRBJ2-2 | TRBD2 | TRBV6-5 | TGTGCCAGCAGACTAGCGGGGGAGCTGTTTTTT | CASRLAGELFF
NA | TRBJ2-5 | TRBD1 | TRBV5-4 | TGTGCCAGCAGCTTTTTCCGGGACAGGGAAGAGACCCAGTACTTC | CASSFFRDREETQYF
NA | TRBJ2-7 | TRBD1 | TRBV6-5 | TGTGCCAGCACCCCGGACAGGAGCTCCTACGAGCAGTACTTC | CASTPDRSSYEQYF
NA | TRBJ2-3 | TRBD2 | TRBV9 | TGTGCCAGCAGCCTCGGGACTAGAGAAAGAGATACGCAGTATTTT | CASSLGTRERDTQYF
NA | TRBJ1-2 | NA | TRBV27 | TGTGCCAGCAGTTTAGGAGGGTTTAACTATGGCTACACCTTC | CASSLGGFNYGYTF
once | TRBJ1-1 | TRBD1 | TRBV10-3 | TGTGCCATAACCGACAGGGTGGACACTGAAGCTTTCTTT | CAITDRVDTEAFF
NA | TRBJ2-5 | TRBD2 | TRBV5-3 | TGTGCCAGAAGCTTGGAGAGGGAGCGGGAGGGACAAGAGACCCAGTACTTC | CARSLEREREGQETQYF